This TCR beta chain was recovered during a study of control samples from healthy donors and cancer patients. The repertoire was sequenced with immunoSEQ multiplex PCR; TCRdb's copy has only in-frame clones and lacks some. The sample has roughly 130,000 clones; around nine tenths are singletons. This CDR3 comprises 14 residues. V was clipped by 2 bases and J by 0 bases, with 7 bases between them. The V gene's germline CDR1 is SGHAT and CDR2 FQNNGV. V is TRBV11-2 and J is TRBJ1-1; D remains unclear. Specimen: blood. This TCR was sampled from a man aged 45-65 years in good health. In nucleotides, the CDR3 is TGTGCCAGCAGCTTACGTTTCATGAACACTGAAGCTTTCTTT. Its protein is CASSLRFMNTEAFF.